The text below deals with one T cell receptor beta chain. Its antigen is unknown. The record originates from a study of T-cell memory formation after mild COVID-19. Study overall: There were largely donor-specific TCR clusters. Overall study findings and caveats: Several responding clones turned up in pre-infection memory, indicating that cross-reactive memory may have taken part.

Germline CDR1 is KGHDR and CDR2 is SFDVKD. This CDR3 spans 14 amino acids. Trimming cost V 9 bases and J 6 bases, with 20 bases left between them. TCRdb re-derived calls from the 5' RACE reads in MiXCR, one entry per CDR3 protein. The data hold around 200,000 distinct CDR3 sequences, with more than 15% observed a single time. The source is an adult woman who had mild COVID-19 (a few samples of this study predate the infection). Cell type and time point are not known. The sample comprised PBMCs or a T cell subset sorted from them (not recorded which). The chain carries TRBV24-1 and TRBJ2-7, with D hard to call. CDR3 sequence: CATPLDLWPCEQYF. The CDR3 region has the DNA TGTGCCACCCCTCTGGACCTCTGGCCTTGCGAGCAGTACTTC.